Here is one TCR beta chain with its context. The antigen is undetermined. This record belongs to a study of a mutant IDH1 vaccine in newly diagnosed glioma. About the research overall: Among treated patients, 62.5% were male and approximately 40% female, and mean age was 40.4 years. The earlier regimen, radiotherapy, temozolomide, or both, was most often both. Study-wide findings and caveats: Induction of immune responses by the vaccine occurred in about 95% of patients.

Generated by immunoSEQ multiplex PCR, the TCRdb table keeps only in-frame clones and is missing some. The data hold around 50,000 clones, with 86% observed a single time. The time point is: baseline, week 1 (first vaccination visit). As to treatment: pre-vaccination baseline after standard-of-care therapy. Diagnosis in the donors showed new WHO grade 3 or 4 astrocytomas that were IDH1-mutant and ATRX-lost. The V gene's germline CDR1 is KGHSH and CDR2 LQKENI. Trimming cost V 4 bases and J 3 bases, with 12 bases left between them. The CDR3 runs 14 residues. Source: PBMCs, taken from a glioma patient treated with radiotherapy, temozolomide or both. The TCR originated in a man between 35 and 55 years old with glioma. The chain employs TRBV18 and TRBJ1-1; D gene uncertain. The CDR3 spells CASSLRERDTEAFF. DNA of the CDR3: TGTGCCAGCTCACTACGTGAACGGGACACTGAAGCTTTCTTT.